This T cell receptor (beta chain) was profiled in a study of cytomegalovirus exposure and HLA in healthy donors. Study-level information: As released early, the data held 70 million to 100 million unique TCRs from HLA-typed donors. Study-wide results and caveats: Exclusion as indistinguishable affected some V segments, including TRBV6-2 and TRBV6-3.

The CDR3 is made up of 17 amino acids. CDR1 is SEHNR, CDR2 FQNEAQ, per germline (reference sequence). Notes on this clone: The antigen remains unidentified. Sequence at one end of the junction differs from germline and may be a read error.

60 Vbeta and 13 Jbeta primers were used in PCR. Per the study methods: A follow-up analysis tallied around 80 million unique TCR beta chains, roughly 11 million shared. Here immunoSEQ multiplex PCR was the method, and the copy in TCRdb shows in-frame clones only, minus some. The DNA was the basis for D and trimming; V, J and clone size are from that table. The table shows approximately 190,000 clones, with 81% occurring only once. The chain couples TRBV7-9 to TRBJ1-2; D gene ambiguous. Specimen: PBMCs. The clonotype was recovered from a man aged 45-65 years in good health and CMV-seronegative. The CDR3 DNA follows: TGTTCCAGCAGCCCAGGCCAGCCCGGACTTACTAACTATGGCTACACCTTC. Amino acids: CSSSPGQPGLTNYGYTF.